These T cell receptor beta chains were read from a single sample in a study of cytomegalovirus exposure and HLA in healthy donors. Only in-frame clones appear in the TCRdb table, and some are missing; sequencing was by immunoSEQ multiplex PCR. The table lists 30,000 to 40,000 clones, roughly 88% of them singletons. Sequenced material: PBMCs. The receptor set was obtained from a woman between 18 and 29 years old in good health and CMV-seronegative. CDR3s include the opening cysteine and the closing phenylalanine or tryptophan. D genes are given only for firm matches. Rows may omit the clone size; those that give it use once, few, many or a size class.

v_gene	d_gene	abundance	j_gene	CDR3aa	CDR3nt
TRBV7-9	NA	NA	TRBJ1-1	CASSFAGTSTEAFF	TGTGCCAGCAGTTTTGCGGGGACGAGCACTGAAGCTTTCTTT
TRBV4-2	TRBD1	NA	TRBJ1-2	CASSPIPDRSNYGYTF	TGTGCCAGCAGCCCGATACCGGACAGGAGTAACTATGGCTACACCTTC
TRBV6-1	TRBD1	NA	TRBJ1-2	CASEAGQGASGYTF	TGTGCCTCCGAGGCGGGACAGGGGGCTTCTGGCTACACCTTC
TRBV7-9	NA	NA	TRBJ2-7	CASSTTSSPYEQYF	TGTGCCAGCAGCACGACTAGTAGCCCCTACGAGCAGTACTTC
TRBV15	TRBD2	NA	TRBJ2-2	CATSTSSGGPTGELFF	TGTGCCACCAGCACCTCCAGCGGGGGTCCCACCGGGGAGCTGTTTTTT
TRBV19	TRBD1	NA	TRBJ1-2	CASSPDRDNYGYTF	TGTGCCAGTAGTCCGGACAGGGATAACTATGGCTACACCTTC
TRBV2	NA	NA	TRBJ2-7	CASSGSDRSNEQYF	TGTGCCAGCAGTGGAAGTGACAGGTCCAACGAGCAGTACTTC
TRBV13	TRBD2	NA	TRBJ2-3	CASSLRTSGRDTQYF	TGTGCCAGCAGCCTACGGACTAGCGGGAGAGATACGCAGTATTTT
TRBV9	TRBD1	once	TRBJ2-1	CASSQRARDSSYNEQFF	TGTGCCAGCAGCCAGAGGGCCCGGGACAGCTCCTACAATGAGCAGTTCTTC
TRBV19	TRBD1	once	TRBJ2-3	CASSPQGVGTDTQYF	TGTGCCAGTAGTCCACAGGGGGTGGGCACAGATACGCAGTATTTT
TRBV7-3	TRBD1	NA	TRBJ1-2	CASSPYRQGAGYTF	TGTGCCAGCAGCCCCTACCGACAGGGTGCGGGCTACACCTTC
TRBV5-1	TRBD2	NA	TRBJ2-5	CASSKIAGVGETQYF	TGCGCCAGCAGCAAAATAGCGGGAGTAGGGGAGACCCAGTACTTC
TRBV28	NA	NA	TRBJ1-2	CASSYVGSGSDGYTF	TGTGCCAGCAGTTACGTGGGCTCTGGGTCGGATGGCTACACCTTC
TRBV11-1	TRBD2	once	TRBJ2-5	CASSATSGGAVGETQYF	TGTGCCAGCAGCGCTACTAGCGGGGGGGCCGTTGGAGAGACCCAGTACTTC
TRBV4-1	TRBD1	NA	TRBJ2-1	CASSQHSGTGQDEQFF	TGCGCCAGCAGCCAACATTCCGGGACAGGGCAAGATGAGCAGTTCTTC
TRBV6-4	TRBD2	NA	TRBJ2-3	CASSVSGALSTDTQYF	TGTGCCAGCAGCGTTAGCGGGGCCCTTAGCACAGATACGCAGTATTTT
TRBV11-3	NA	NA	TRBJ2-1	CASSPGFGEQFF	TGTGCCAGCAGCCCGGGTTTCGGGGAGCAGTTCTTC
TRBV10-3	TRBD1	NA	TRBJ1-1	CAIRGTGDTEAFF	TGTGCCATCAGGGGGACAGGGGACACTGAAGCTTTCTTT
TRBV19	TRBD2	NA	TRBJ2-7	CASSTGLAGTGYDEQYF	TGTGCCAGTAGTACCGGACTAGCGGGAACAGGGTACGACGAGCAGTACTTC
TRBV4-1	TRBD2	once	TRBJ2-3	CASSDGLAGFTDTQYF	TGCGCCAGCAGCGACGGACTAGCGGGATTCACAGATACGCAGTATTTT
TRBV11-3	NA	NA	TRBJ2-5	CASSLGYGWTQYF	TGTGCCAGCAGCTTAGGATACGGGTGGACCCAGTACTTC
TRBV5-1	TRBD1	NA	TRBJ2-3	CASSSDRKSATDTQYF	TGCGCCAGCAGCTCGGACAGGAAATCGGCCACAGATACGCAGTATTTT
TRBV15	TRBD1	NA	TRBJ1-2	CATSPGQGTQNYGYPF	TGTGCCACCAGTCCGGGACAGGGAACACAAAACTATGGCTACCCCTTC
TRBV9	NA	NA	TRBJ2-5	CASSVTLVPGETQYF	TGTGCCAGCAGCGTAACACTAGTCCCAGGAGAGACCCAGTACTTC
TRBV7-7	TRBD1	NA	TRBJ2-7	CASSLDRGYEQYF	TGTGCCAGCAGCTTAGACAGGGGGTACGAGCAGTACTTC
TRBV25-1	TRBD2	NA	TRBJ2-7	CASSEGGTSGGTYEQYF	TGTGCCAGCAGTGAAGGCGGCACCTCCGGGGGGACCTACGAGCAGTACTTC
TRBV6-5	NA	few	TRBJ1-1	CASKQSNTEAFF	TGTGCCAGCAAACAGTCGAACACTGAAGCTTTCTTT
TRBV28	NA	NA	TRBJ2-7	CASSFPQGNTYEQYF	TGTGCCAGCAGTTTTCCCCAGGGGAACACCTACGAGCAGTACTTC
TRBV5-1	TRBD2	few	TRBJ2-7	CASSLTAGGGYEQYF	TGCGCCAGCAGCTTGACAGCGGGAGGGGGCTACGAGCAGTACTTC
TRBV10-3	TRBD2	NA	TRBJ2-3	CAIKSRGDTDTQYF	TGTGCCATCAAGTCGCGGGGGGACACAGATACGCAGTATTTT
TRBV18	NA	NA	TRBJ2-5	CASSPSEETQYF	TGTGCCAGCTCACCGAGTGAGGAGACCCAGTACTTC
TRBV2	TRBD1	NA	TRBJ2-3	CASSKQGADTQYF	TGTGCCAGCAGTAAACAGGGGGCAGATACGCAGTATTTT
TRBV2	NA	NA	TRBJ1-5	CASSDGAGRQPQNF	TGTGCCAGCAGTGATGGGGCAGGGAGGCAGCCCCAGAATTTT
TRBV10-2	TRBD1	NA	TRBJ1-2	CASSFKGATGYPF	TGCGCCAGCAGTTTTAAGGGGGCGACTGGCTACCCCTTC
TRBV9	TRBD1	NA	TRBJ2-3	CASSVDNRGDTQYF	TGTGCCAGCAGCGTAGATAACAGGGGAGATACGCAGTATTTT
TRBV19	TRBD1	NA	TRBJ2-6	CAGRDSSSGANVLTF	TGTGCCGGTCGGGACAGCAGCTCTGGGGCCAACGTCCTGACTTTC
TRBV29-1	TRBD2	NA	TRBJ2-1	CSGRNSGSYNEQFF	TGCAGCGGACGGAATAGCGGGAGCTACAATGAGCAGTTCTTC
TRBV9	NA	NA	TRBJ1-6	CASSPSPTFSSYNSPLHF	TGTGCCAGCAGCCCGAGCCCGACATTTAGCTCCTATAATTCACCCCTCCACTTT
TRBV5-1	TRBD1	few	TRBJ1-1	CASSLGTGVTEAFF	TGCGCCAGCAGCTTAGGGACAGGGGTTACTGAAGCTTTCTTT
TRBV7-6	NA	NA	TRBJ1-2	CASSLVADGFYGYTF	TGTGCCAGCAGCTTAGTAGCCGACGGATTCTATGGCTACACCTTC
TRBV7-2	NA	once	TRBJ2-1	CASSFAAGSYNEQFF	TGTGCCAGCAGCTTTGCGGCTGGGTCCTACAATGAGCAGTTCTTC
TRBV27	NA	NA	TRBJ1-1	CASSLRENTEAFF	TGTGCCAGCAGTTTAAGAGAGAACACTGAAGCTTTCTTT
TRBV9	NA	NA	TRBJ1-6	CASSVNWERESPLHF	TGTGCCAGCAGCGTAAATTGGGAGCGCGAATCACCCCTCCACTTT
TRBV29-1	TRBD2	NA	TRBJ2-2	CSAWTSDGELFF	TGCAGCGCTTGGACTAGCGACGGGGAGCTGTTTTTT
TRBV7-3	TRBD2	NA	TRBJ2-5	CASSFAGAETQYF	TGTGCCAGCAGCTTCGCGGGAGCAGAGACCCAGTACTTC